The present entry profiles one T cell receptor beta chain with its context. Its target is not known. The table came from immunoSEQ multiplex PCR; TCRdb's copy has only in-frame clones and leaves some out. This table holds tens of thousands of clones, roughly 76% found once. This record belongs to a study of a mutant IDH1 vaccine in newly diagnosed glioma. Study conclusions and caveats: Pseudoprogression looked unconnected to shifts in top peripheral T cell clonotypes.

Time point of the sample: week 47, end of study. What each vaccine dose contained was 300 ug of mutant IDH1 20-mer peptide, accompanied by topical imiquimod. V shed 1 base and J 2 bases; nucleotides not matched to a gene: 5. Germline loops: CDR1 MGHRA, CDR2 YSYEKL. This CDR3 is 15 amino acids long. The sequences come from PBMCs, collected from a glioma patient whose treatment included an IDH1 peptide vaccine. The clonotype originates from a man aged 45 to 65 with glioma. The chain carries TRBV4-1 and TRBJ2-7; 7 nucleotides line up with TRBD1. This CDR3 is CASSQGRQGAYEQYF. The CDR3 nucleotides read TGCGCCAGCAGCCAAGGACGACAGGGCGCCTACGAGCAGTACTTC.